This T cell receptor (beta chain) was recovered during a study of synovial regulatory T cells in juvenile arthritis (dated by TCRdb to about 2015). Broadly, across the study: Of the sequenced patients, three were therapy-naive, one was treated with methotrexate plus infliximab, about 6 were treated with methotrexate, and one lacked treatment information. Using matched patient samples, the researchers compared TCRbeta CDR3 repertoires across three groups: blood iaTreg cells, other blood Treg cells and synovial fluid Treg cells. Effector T cell subsets were also sequenced in this cohort for comparisons, but the Treg dataset alone covers only blood and synovial fluid Treg cells. The TCR repertoire comparisons covered Treg and Teff subsets from fewer than 12 JIA patients with active disease. Overall study outcomes, separate from this receptor: Synovial Treg cells shared more CDR3 sequences with iaTreg cells than with other blood Treg cells; Chao-Jaccard similarity confirmed closer relation. iaTreg TCR repertoires were largely private across patients and partially overlapped with synovial Teff and blood CPL repertoires. TCR diversity was lower in blood iaTreg cells than in other blood Treg cells, which is consistent with antigen-driven expansion.

TCR repertoires were obtained from approximately 11 juvenile idiopathic arthritis patients with active disease who had not reached inactive disease, of whom 3 were polyarticular and 8 were oligoarticular. The median age of the TCR-sequenced patients was about 10 years (range about 2.1-25), and their median disease duration was about 7 years (range 0.2-19.1). The samples for TCR repertoire analysis were obtained at two Italian centres. Peripheral blood mononuclear cells were separated using a Histopaque-1077 density gradient and frozen in approximately 90% FCS with approximately 10% DMSO. Reading the germline V gene (reference sequence) gives CDR1 SGHNT and CDR2 YYREEE. CDR3 length: 17 amino acids, cysteine to phenylalanine. DNA was not recorded. The library was made by the immunoSEQ multiplex PCR assay. TCRbeta CDR3 sequencing was performed by Adaptive Biotechnologies. As for the authors' bioinformatics: Repertoire similarity was assessed using the Chao-modified Jaccard index and the median clonotype overlap from 200 random subsamples at equal sample size. Similarity analyses used either productive nucleotide sequences or in silico-translated amino acid sequences. To compare repertoires, the researchers applied hierarchical clustering with single linkage as well as t-SNE, based on Chao-modified Jaccard distances. Repertoire diversity was measured with the Renyi index after sample size normalisation across a range of alpha values. TCRdb took this table from immuneACCESS and kept in-frame rearrangements with V and J called. Such tables lack part of the clones; where checked against another copy, unresolved V genes explain under half of the gap, and the rest is unexplained. V, J and clone size reflect that table, while D and trimming were determined from the DNA. The sample's table covers about 9,500 clones. In total, the top ten clones hold roughly 1.9% of the sample.

Concerning this clone: Which antigen it targets is not known.

This receptor was obtained from a donor aged 2 to 35 with juvenile idiopathic arthritis. Sequencing was carried out using Treg cells from blood. Interpreted using the paper, the cell subset or site label stands for: remaining (HLA-DR-negative) circulating blood Treg cells. The V gene is TRBV5-4 and the J gene is TRBJ1-4; TCRdb designates TRBD1, a call that cannot be tested without DNA. This receptor has the CDR3 CASSLWLGTGPNEKLFF.